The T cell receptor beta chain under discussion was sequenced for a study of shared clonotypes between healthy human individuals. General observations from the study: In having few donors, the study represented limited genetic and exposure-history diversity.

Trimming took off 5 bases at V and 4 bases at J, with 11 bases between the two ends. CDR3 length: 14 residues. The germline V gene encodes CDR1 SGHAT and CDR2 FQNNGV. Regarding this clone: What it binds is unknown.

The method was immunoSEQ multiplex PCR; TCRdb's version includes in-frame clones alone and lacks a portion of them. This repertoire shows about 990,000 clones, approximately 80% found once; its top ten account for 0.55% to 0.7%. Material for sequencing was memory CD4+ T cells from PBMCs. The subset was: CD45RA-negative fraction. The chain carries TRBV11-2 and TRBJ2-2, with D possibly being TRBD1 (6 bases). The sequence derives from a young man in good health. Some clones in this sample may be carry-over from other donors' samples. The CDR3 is CASSADRRTGELFF. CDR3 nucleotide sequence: TGTGCCAGCAGCGCAGACAGGCGCACCGGGGAGCTGTTTTTT.